A single sample gave rise to the 19 T cell receptor beta chains below, sequenced in a study of cytotoxic CD8 clonotypes in ibrutinib-treated CLL. Profiling relied on immunoSEQ multiplex PCR, and the TCRdb table lists in-frame clones only, not all of them. The repertoire includes some 130,000 clones, under 90% of them detected once, and roughly 3.1% sits in the top ten. The specimen comprised PBMCs, sampled after 24 months of ibrutinib treatment. The receptors stem from a human donor with chronic lymphocytic leukemia.

The chain is built from TRBV7-2 and TRBJ1-3; D is undetermined. V lost 5 bases, J lost 4 bases, and 12 bases lay in between. Germline CDR1 reads SGHTA; CDR2 reads FQGNSA. The CDR3 has 14 residues. The CDR3 nucleotides read TGTGCCAGCAGCCTCGGGCTTCTGGGAAACACCATATATTTT. As protein: CASSLGLLGNTIYF.

A single count supports this clone. The rearrangement joins TRBV11-1 to TRBJ1-6, with 8 bases fitting TRBD1. This CDR3 contains 16 residues. V was pared by 1 base and J by 5 bases, with 4 bases of the junction left unmatched. CDR1 SGHAT and CDR2 FQDESV come from the germline V gene (reference sequence). The CDR3 loop reads CASSLGQGLDNSPLHF. CDR3 sequence (DNA): TGTGCCAGCAGCTTAGGACAGGGGTTGGATAATTCACCCCTCCACTTT.

With regard to this clone: Other DNA sequences in this specimen translate into the identical CDR3. The V call is TRBV20-1, the J call TRBJ2-5, with D hard to call. Trimming stripped 2 bases from V and 5 bases from J, with 6 bases between. CDR1 is DFQATT and CDR2 is SNEGSKA in the germline V gene (reference sequence). The CDR3 is 11 amino acids. CDR3 protein: CSARPAETQYF. In DNA form, the CDR3 reads TGCAGTGCTAGACCAGCGGAGACCCAGTACTTC.

The chain uses TRBV5-8 and TRBJ2-3; 10 positions agree with TRBD2. V dropped 4 bases and J dropped 4; count of bases not matched to a gene: 9. The CDR3 runs to 16 residues. The germline CDR1 and CDR2 sequences are SGHTS and YDEGEE. CDR3 in DNA: TGTGCCAGCAGCCCAGGGGGGCTAGCGGGGGCAGATACGCAGTATTTT. Protein product: CASSPGGLAGADTQYF.

With regard to this clone: The junction does not match germline at one end; this may be a read error. The chain joins TRBV11-2 to TRBJ2-4; D is unresolved. Germline CDR1 SGHAT, CDR2 FQNNGV. The CDR3 length is 13 residues. The CDR3 region is CASSTPPGMGQNF. CDR3 DNA: TGTGCCAGCAGCACCCCCCCTGGAATGGGTCAGAACTTC.

This chain links TRBV19 with TRBJ1-6; 11 bases map to TRBD1. Germline V lookup: CDR1 LNHDA, CDR2 SQIVND (reference sequence). The CDR3 runs 16 residues. Germline trimming cut 0 bases from V and 9 bases from J; bases unmatched to any gene: 4. CDR3 sequence reads: CASSIDTGTGGSPLHF. CDR3 coding DNA: TGTGCCAGTAGTATAGATACCGGGACAGGGGGTTCACCCCTCCACTTT.

The chain is built from TRBV4-2 and TRBJ2-3; D may match TRBD1 or TRBD2 (6 bases each). Looked up from germline, CDR1 is LGHNA and CDR2 is YNFKEQ. The V end was cut by 0 bases, the J end by 0 bases, with 13 bases between. This CDR3 is 17 amino acids long. CDR3 DNA: TGTGCCAGCAGCCAAGACCCGGGGGCGTCCAGCACAGATACGCAGTATTTT. This sequence encodes CASSQDPGASSTDTQYF.

Only one count was recorded for this clone. This CDR3 is CASSLKFRSGQGNFYGYTF. For the CDR3, the DNA is TGTGCCAGCAGCTTGAAATTTCGTTCGGGACAGGGGAATTTTTATGGCTACACCTTC. The chain couples TRBV5-5 to TRBJ1-2; 10 positions agree with TRBD1. Germline loops: CDR1 SGHKS, CDR2 YYEKEE (reference sequence). V trimming: 1 base; J trimming: 5 bases; junction bases outside the gene matches: 17. The CDR3 consists of 19 residues. Filled out from reference TRBV5-5 and TRBJ1-2, the complete variable domain reads DAGVTQSPTHLIKTRGQQVTLRCSPISGHKSVSWYQQVLGQGPQFIFQYYEKEERGRGNFPDRFSARQFPNYSSELNVNALLLGDSALYLCASSLKFRSGQGNFYGYTFGSGTRLTVV.

The chain uses TRBV5-1 and TRBJ2-1; tentatively, D is TRBD2 (5 bases). Germline assignment: CDR1 SGHRS and CDR2 YFSETQ. The V and J ends lost 1 base and 4 bases respectively, with 12 bases between them. The CDR3 is 15 residues long. CDR3 in DNA: TGCGCCAGCAGCTTGAGGCGGACTTCATACAATGAGCAGTTCTTC. It codes for CASSLRRTSYNEQFF.

The chain is built from TRBV4-2 and TRBJ1-5; D is unresolved. V was clipped by 2 bases and J by 5 bases, with 10 bases between them. This CDR3 is built from 14 residues. Looked up from germline, CDR1 is LGHNA and CDR2 is YNFKEQ. CDR3 DNA: TGTGCCAGCAGCCAACAGAACTTTGATCAGCCCCAGCATTTT. As protein: CASSQQNFDQPQHF.

The chain combines TRBV10-3 with TRBJ1-2, with D perhaps matching TRBD1 (6 bases). V dropped 0 bases and J dropped 0 bases, with 8 bases sitting between them. The germline V gene has CDR1 ENHRY and CDR2 SYGVKD. This CDR3 spans 15 amino acids. The CDR3: CAISESKGANYGYTF. DNA of the CDR3: TGTGCCATCAGTGAGTCGAAGGGGGCTAACTATGGCTACACCTTC.

The chain has TRBV6-5 and TRBJ2-7; D assignment may be TRBD1 or TRBD2 (5 bases each). Trimming removed 5 bases at V and 9 bases at J, with 17 bases between. This CDR3 is 13 amino acids long. Germline V gives CDR1 MNHEY, CDR2 SVGAGI. This chain's CDR3 is CASSGDGQGRQYF. CDR3 DNA: TGTGCCAGCAGTGGAGACGGCCAGGGACGGCAGTACTTC.

The gene calls are TRBV30 and TRBJ1-2, with no clear D. Germline V gives CDR1 GTSNPN, CDR2 SVGIG (reference sequence). The V end lost 0 bases, the J end lost 2 bases, and 4 bases lay between the germline ends. The CDR3 covers 12 residues. For the CDR3, the DNA is TGTGCCTGGAGTGTACTCAACTATGGCTACACCTTC. The encoded protein is CAWSVLNYGYTF.

This clone was counted a few times. Here the CDR3 DNA reads TGTGCCAGCAGTTTTGTCCCGGCAGATACGCAGTATTTT. Translation: CASSFVPADTQYF. V gene TRBV6-6 combines with J gene TRBJ2-3; D remains unclear. CDR1 and CDR2 from the germline V gene are MNHNY and SVGAGI (reference sequence). Trimming stripped 4 bases from V and 4 bases from J, with 9 bases between. The CDR3 covers 13 residues.

This chain links TRBV27 with TRBJ1-5; D uncertain. CDR1 is MNHEY, CDR2 SMNVEV, per germline (reference sequence). This CDR3 has 15 residues. The ends were cut back, 4 bases at V and 0 bases at J, with 10 bases in the middle. CDR3 bases: TGTGCCAGCAGTTGGACCGCTCTTAGCAATCAGCCCCAGCATTTT. Amino acids: CASSWTALSNQPQHF.

The V call is TRBV6-5, the J call TRBJ2-3, with D unclear. V gave up 6 bases and J gave up 3 bases, with 7 bases separating them. Looked up from germline, CDR1 is MNHEY and CDR2 is SVGAGI. The CDR3 length is 12 residues. CDR3 nucleotide sequence: TGTGCCAGCAGCCCAACAACAGATACGCAGTATTTT. This gives the protein CASSPTTDTQYF.

V usage is TRBV29-1 and J usage is TRBJ2-1, with D uncertain. In germline, CDR1 is SQVTM, CDR2 ANQGSEA. The CDR3 contains 12 residues. V gave up 4 bases and J gave up 5 bases, with 9 bases separating them. The CDR3, as DNA: TGCAGCGTTGCAGTCCGGAACAATGAGCAGTTCTTC. Amino acid sequence: CSVAVRNNEQFF.

This clone has a single count. The V and J genes are TRBV28 and TRBJ1-5, with D possibly being TRBD1 (5 bases). Trimming took 5 bases from V and 1 from J, leaving 18 bases between them. Germline CDR1 and CDR2: MDHEN and SYDVKM. The CDR3 has 17 residues. The CDR3 protein is CASSIMGLKGSNQPQHF. The CDR3 region has the DNA TGTGCCAGCAGTATTATGGGGCTGAAGGGAAGCAATCAGCCCCAGCATTTT.

This clone was seen a single time. The chain couples TRBV11-2 to TRBJ1-5; no definite D call. The CDR3 spans 13 residues. Trimming took off 5 bases at V and 3 bases at J, with 8 bases between the two ends. Germline V gene sequence: CDR1 SGHAT, CDR2 FQNNGV. In nucleotides, the CDR3 is TGTGCCAGCAGCCGGGTTACCAATCAGCCCCAGCATTTT. As protein: CASSRVTNQPQHF.